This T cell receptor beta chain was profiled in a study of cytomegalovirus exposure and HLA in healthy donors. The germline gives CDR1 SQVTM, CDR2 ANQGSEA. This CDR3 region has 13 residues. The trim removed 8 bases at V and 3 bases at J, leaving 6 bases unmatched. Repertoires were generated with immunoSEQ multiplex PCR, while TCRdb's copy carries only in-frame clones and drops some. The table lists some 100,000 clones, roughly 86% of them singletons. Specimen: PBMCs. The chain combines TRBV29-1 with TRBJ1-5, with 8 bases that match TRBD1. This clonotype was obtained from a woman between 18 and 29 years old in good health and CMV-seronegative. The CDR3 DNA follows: TGCAGCTACACAGGGGGGTACAATCAGCCCCAGCATTTT. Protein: CSYTGGYNQPQHF.